Sequencing of this TCR beta chain was carried out in a study of spatial heterogeneity in lung cancer. Study in general: Detection of beta-chain sequences consistently exceeded that of alpha-chain sequences.

Time point: sample taken at primary tumor resection. Patients with untreated early-stage non-small cell lung cancer, numbering around 72, were the donors. Without sorting, whole RNA was sequenced from tumor, nontumor lung or frozen PBMC. MiXCR was run by TCRdb on the 5' RACE reads, yielding one entry per CDR3 protein. This sample has about 20,000 distinct CDR3 sequences; roughly 15% occur once, and the top ten carry roughly 30%. This clonotype was observed many times. Its antigen is currently unknown. Study-wide results and caveats: Expanded alpha and beta TCR counts within tumors tracked tumor mutation counts. The study found that ubiquitous and regional expanded TCR counts tracked ubiquitous and regional nonsynonymous mutations, respectively.

This clonotype was sampled from a female donor with early-stage non-small cell lung cancer. Material: lung tumor tissue, obtained at surgery.

The CDR3 coding sequence is TGTGCCAGCTCACCACTTATCCGGGTCGAGGACACCGGGGAGCTGTTTTTT. It is translated as CASSPLIRVEDTGELFF. This sequence joins TRBV18 and TRBJ2-2; D is unresolved. The CDR3 contains 17 residues. Germline-derived CDR1 and CDR2 are KGHSH and LQKENI. V was pared by 1 base and J by 3 bases, with 15 bases between.